The text below deals with one T cell receptor beta chain. The antigen is unknown. This sample was taken from a study of CD8 T cells in ankylosing spondylitis. CDR1 and CDR2 (germline): DFQATT, SNEGSKA (reference sequence). The CDR3 covers 13 residues. The trim removed 6 bases at V and 2 bases at J, leaving 5 bases unmatched. Findings of the study overall: Relatively scarce in peripheral blood, disease-linked clones were CD8+. Fewer than ten highly homologous variants made up a TCR beta motif, and this motif appeared characteristic of ankylosing spondylitis blood. Significant enrichment of disease-linked clones was reported in matched ankylosing spondylitis synovial fluid.

Generation of TCR beta libraries employed quantitative 5'-RACE incorporating molecular barcodes. One entry per CDR3 protein results from TCRdb running MiXCR on the 5' RACE reads. Of a few hundred thousand distinct CDR3 sequences listed, 15% to 20% were seen once; the top ten hold roughly 46%. Sequenced sample: blood, either unsorted or a sorted T cell fraction (not recorded which). The receptor was isolated from a male donor with ankylosing spondylitis. The chain links TRBV20-1 to TRBJ2-3, with 7 positions matching TRBD2. DNA of the CDR3: TGCAGTGCCACCGGGACTAACACAGATACGCAGTATTTT. Translated: CSATGTNTDTQYF.